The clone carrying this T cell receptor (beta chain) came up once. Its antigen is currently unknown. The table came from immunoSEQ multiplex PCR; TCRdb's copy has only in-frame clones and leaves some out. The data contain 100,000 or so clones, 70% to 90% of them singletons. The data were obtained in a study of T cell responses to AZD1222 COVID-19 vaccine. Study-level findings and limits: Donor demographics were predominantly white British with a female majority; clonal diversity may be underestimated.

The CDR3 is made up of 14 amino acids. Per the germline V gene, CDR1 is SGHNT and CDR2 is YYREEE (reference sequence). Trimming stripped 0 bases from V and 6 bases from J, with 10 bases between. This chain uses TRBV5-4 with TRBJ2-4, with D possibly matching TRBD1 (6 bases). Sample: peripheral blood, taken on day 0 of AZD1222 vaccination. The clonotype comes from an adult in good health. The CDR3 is CASSLEGVRNIQYF. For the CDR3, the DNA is TGTGCCAGCAGCTTGGAGGGGGTTAGAAACATTCAGTACTTC. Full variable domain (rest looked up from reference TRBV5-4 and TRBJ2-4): ETGVTQSPTHLIKTRGQQVTLRCSSQSGHNTVSWYQQALGQGPQFIFQYYREEENGRGNFPPRFSGLQFPNYSSELNVNALELDDSALYLCASSLEGVRNIQYFGAGTRLSVL.